The rows below give T cell receptor beta chains drawn from one sample of a study of T cell repertoires in aging, cancer and after chemotherapy. Via MiXCR, TCRdb re-called the multiplex PCR reads, giving one row per CDR3 protein. The sample records some 9,500 distinct CDR3 sequences, around 22% being singletons. The sample taken for sequencing was blood. The receptors shown here come from a human donor in good health. Both conserved end residues are part of each CDR3. The D gene is left open where the match is weak. Clone size appears in some rows only: once, few, many, or a class for an expanded clone.

CDR3 length	V gene	D gene	J gene	clone size	CDR3 DNA	CDR3 protein
12	TRBV20-1	NA	TRBJ2-3	medium-sized	TGCAGTGCTAGGGGCCGGACAGATACGCAGTATTTT	CSARGRTDTQYF
18	TRBV5-6	TRBD2	TRBJ2-1	NA	TGTGCCAGCATCTTGGGTGGTAGCGGGGGGGCCTCCTACAATGAGCAGTTCTTC	CASILGGSGGASYNEQFF
15	TRBV12-3/TRBV12-4	TRBD1	TRBJ1-5	medium-sized	TGTGCCAGCAGACCTCCGGGACAGGGGGCTCAGCCCCAGCATTTT	CASRPPGQGAQPQHF
15	TRBV6-2/TRBV6-3	TRBD2	TRBJ2-7	few	TGTGCCAGCAGTTACTCGTCTAGCGGGTTCTACGAGCAGTACTTC	CASSYSSSGFYEQYF
11	TRBV6-1	NA	TRBJ2-7	medium-sized	TGTGCCAGCAGTGGAGGGGTTGAGCAGTACTTC	CASSGGVEQYF
15	TRBV20-1	NA	TRBJ2-1	NA	TGCAGTGCTAGAGATACGTCTAGTCAGAGAAATGAGCAGTTCTTC	CSARDTSSQRNEQFF
15	TRBV20-1	TRBD1	TRBJ2-7	few	TGCAGTGCTAGAGATCCGGGACAGGGAAGTGAAAGGCAGTACTTC	CSARDPGQGSERQYF
12	TRBV11-3	NA	TRBJ2-2	NA	TGTGCCAGCAGCTCCGGACAGGGGGAGCTGTTTTTT	CASSSGQGELFF
14	TRBV4-3	NA	TRBJ1-5	NA	TGCGCCAGCAGCCGGGTTTTTCGCAATCAGCCCCAGCATTTT	CASSRVFRNQPQHF
16	TRBV4-1	NA	TRBJ1-1	few	TGCGCCAGCAGCCAAGGGGACATAAGGGATGACACTGAAGCTTTCTTT	CASSQGDIRDDTEAFF
13	TRBV6-2/TRBV6-3	TRBD2	TRBJ2-7	medium-sized	TGTGCCAGCAGGGCGGGAGTGGCCTACGAGCAGTACTTC	CASRAGVAYEQYF
14	TRBV7-2	TRBD1	TRBJ2-1	NA	TGTGCCAGCAGCCCTCCGACAGGGCGCAAGGAGCAGTTCTTC	CASSPPTGRKEQFF
18	TRBV5-4	TRBD2	TRBJ2-3	few	TGTGCCAGCAGCTTGGGTGCCCCCAGCGGGAGAGGGCCAGATACGCAGTATTTT	CASSLGAPSGRGPDTQYF
15	TRBV20-1	TRBD1	TRBJ2-1	few	TGCAGTGCTAGGTCGTTCCAGGGGGATGGCAATGAGCAGTTCTTC	CSARSFQGDGNEQFF
16	TRBV5-1	TRBD2	TRBJ2-2	few	TGCGCCAGCAGCTTTTCTAGCGGTCCGAACACCGGGGAGCTGTTTTTT	CASSFSSGPNTGELFF
16	TRBV5-5	NA	TRBJ2-2	few	TGTGCCAGCAGCTTGGCTCCAGATCGAGACACCGGGGAGCTGTTTTTT	CASSLAPDRDTGELFF
16	TRBV5-1	NA	TRBJ1-4	NA	TGCGCCAGCACCCAGGGAGTTAAGAAAACTAATGAAAAACTGTTTTTT	CASTQGVKKTNEKLFF
12	TRBV12-3/TRBV12-4	NA	TRBJ2-1	NA	TGTGCCAGCAGTGAGGGACCTCAGGGGCAGTTCTTC	CASSEGPQGQFF
15	TRBV5-4	NA	TRBJ1-1	NA	TGTGCCAGCAGCTTGTACGGGGGCTGGAACACTGAAGCTTTCTTT	CASSLYGGWNTEAFF
12	TRBV10-3	NA	TRBJ2-2	medium-sized	TGTGCCAGCCATGGGGGAACCGGGGAGCTGTTTTTT	CASHGGTGELFF
14	TRBV12-3/TRBV12-4	NA	TRBJ1-5	medium-sized	TGTGCCAGCAGTCCAGACAGGACCAATCAGCCCCAGCATTTT	CASSPDRTNQPQHF
12	TRBV5-1	NA	TRBJ2-1	NA	TGCGCCAGCAGCTGGGACTGGAATGAGCAGTTCTTC	CASSWDWNEQFF
15	TRBV20-1	TRBD1	TRBJ1-1	NA	TGCAGTGCTAAACTAAGGACAGGGAGCGGGACTGAAGCTTTCTTT	CSAKLRTGSGTEAFF
16	TRBV4-3	TRBD2	TRBJ2-1	medium-sized	TGCGCCAGCAGCCACTCTTTAGAGGCGGGAGGGCAAGAGCAGTTCTTC	CASSHSLEAGGQEQFF
10	TRBV20-1	NA	TRBJ2-5	few	TGCAGTGCGGGCGTCGAGACCCAGTACTTC	CSAGVETQYF
15	TRBV14	NA	TRBJ1-1	NA	TGTGCCAGCAGCCAACGGGGACTGATGAACACTGAAGCTTTCTTT	CASSQRGLMNTEAFF